The clone carrying this T cell receptor beta chain was counted at least ten times. Per the germline V gene, CDR1 is ENHRY and CDR2 is SYGVKD. The CDR3 has 14 amino acids. Losses at the gene ends were 2 bases for V and 4 bases for J; bases not matched to a gene: 5. A TCRbeta library incorporating unique molecular identifiers was prepared. TCRdb recomputed calls from the PCR reads with MiXCR, one row per CDR3 protein. The data show a few hundred thousand distinct CDR3 sequences, 13% seen once. The data derive from a study of T-cell reconstitution after alpha-beta-depleted transplantation in children. The clonotype originates from a human donor who donated a stem cell graft to a child with Fanconi anemia. The rearrangement joins TRBV10-3 to TRBJ2-7, with 7 bases identical to TRBD1. Source: PBMCs, taken from the stem cell graft. DNA of the CDR3: TGTGCCATCAGTGAGACCACAGGGGAATACGAGCAGTACGTC. Its protein is CAISETTGEYEQYV.